The clone carrying this T cell receptor (beta chain) has more than one count but fewer than ten. Preparation of the TCRbeta library was carried out with unique molecular identifiers. TCRdb analysed the PCR reads with MiXCR anew, one entry per CDR3 protein. Seen here are 450,000 to 600,000 distinct CDR3 sequences, 15% to 20% observed once, and the top ten hold roughly 3.3%. These data come from a study of T-cell reconstitution after alpha-beta-depleted transplantation in children. CDR3 length equals 10 residues. Trimming left V 10 bases short and J 4 bases short, with 7 bases between. CDR1 and CDR2 from the germline V gene are SEHNR and FQNEAQ (reference sequence).

The source of this sequence is a human donor who donated a stem cell graft to a child with acute lymphoblastic leukemia. The chain combines TRBV7-9 with TRBJ1-2; D ambiguous. The material sequenced was PBMCs from the stem cell graft donor, taken from the stem cell graft. CDR3 protein: CAIKLYGYTF. CDR3 nucleotides: TGTGCCATCAAGCTCTATGGCTACACCTTC.